Sequencing of this TCR beta chain was carried out in a study of T cells in Graves' hyperthyroidism and ophthalmopathy. Turning to the study itself: Any treatment followed the collection of peripheral blood at initial diagnosis.

Germline CDR1 reads SGHRS; CDR2 reads YFSETQ. CDR3 size: 14 residues. Trimming took 3 bases from V and 1 from J, leaving 10 bases between them. As for this clonotype: Its antigen remains unknown.

Fresh peripheral blood, under 13 ml, yielded the PBMCs. Study outcomes and limitations: Researchers found most expanded thyroid clonotypes above 0.001 in blood as well. Patients with ophthalmopathy were separated from those with stable hyperthyroidism by a 13 V-J model.

TCR beta CDR3 region amplification was performed from RNA transcripts. The HTBI set primed first-round TCR CDR3 RT-PCR. MiXCR, applied by TCRdb to the multiplex PCR reads, yields one record per CDR3 protein. The top ten hold approximately 19% of the sample, which has about 350,000 distinct CDR3 sequences, approximately 14% seen once. The chain links TRBV5-1 to TRBJ2-5; weak D call: TRBD2 (5 bases). The sequencing input was blood. The TCR sequence derives from a woman in her fifties or sixties with Graves' ophthalmopathy. CDR3 amino acids: CASSSRGPQETQYF. The CDR3 bases are TGCGCCAGCAGCTCACGCGGGCCCCAAGAGACCCAGTACTTC.